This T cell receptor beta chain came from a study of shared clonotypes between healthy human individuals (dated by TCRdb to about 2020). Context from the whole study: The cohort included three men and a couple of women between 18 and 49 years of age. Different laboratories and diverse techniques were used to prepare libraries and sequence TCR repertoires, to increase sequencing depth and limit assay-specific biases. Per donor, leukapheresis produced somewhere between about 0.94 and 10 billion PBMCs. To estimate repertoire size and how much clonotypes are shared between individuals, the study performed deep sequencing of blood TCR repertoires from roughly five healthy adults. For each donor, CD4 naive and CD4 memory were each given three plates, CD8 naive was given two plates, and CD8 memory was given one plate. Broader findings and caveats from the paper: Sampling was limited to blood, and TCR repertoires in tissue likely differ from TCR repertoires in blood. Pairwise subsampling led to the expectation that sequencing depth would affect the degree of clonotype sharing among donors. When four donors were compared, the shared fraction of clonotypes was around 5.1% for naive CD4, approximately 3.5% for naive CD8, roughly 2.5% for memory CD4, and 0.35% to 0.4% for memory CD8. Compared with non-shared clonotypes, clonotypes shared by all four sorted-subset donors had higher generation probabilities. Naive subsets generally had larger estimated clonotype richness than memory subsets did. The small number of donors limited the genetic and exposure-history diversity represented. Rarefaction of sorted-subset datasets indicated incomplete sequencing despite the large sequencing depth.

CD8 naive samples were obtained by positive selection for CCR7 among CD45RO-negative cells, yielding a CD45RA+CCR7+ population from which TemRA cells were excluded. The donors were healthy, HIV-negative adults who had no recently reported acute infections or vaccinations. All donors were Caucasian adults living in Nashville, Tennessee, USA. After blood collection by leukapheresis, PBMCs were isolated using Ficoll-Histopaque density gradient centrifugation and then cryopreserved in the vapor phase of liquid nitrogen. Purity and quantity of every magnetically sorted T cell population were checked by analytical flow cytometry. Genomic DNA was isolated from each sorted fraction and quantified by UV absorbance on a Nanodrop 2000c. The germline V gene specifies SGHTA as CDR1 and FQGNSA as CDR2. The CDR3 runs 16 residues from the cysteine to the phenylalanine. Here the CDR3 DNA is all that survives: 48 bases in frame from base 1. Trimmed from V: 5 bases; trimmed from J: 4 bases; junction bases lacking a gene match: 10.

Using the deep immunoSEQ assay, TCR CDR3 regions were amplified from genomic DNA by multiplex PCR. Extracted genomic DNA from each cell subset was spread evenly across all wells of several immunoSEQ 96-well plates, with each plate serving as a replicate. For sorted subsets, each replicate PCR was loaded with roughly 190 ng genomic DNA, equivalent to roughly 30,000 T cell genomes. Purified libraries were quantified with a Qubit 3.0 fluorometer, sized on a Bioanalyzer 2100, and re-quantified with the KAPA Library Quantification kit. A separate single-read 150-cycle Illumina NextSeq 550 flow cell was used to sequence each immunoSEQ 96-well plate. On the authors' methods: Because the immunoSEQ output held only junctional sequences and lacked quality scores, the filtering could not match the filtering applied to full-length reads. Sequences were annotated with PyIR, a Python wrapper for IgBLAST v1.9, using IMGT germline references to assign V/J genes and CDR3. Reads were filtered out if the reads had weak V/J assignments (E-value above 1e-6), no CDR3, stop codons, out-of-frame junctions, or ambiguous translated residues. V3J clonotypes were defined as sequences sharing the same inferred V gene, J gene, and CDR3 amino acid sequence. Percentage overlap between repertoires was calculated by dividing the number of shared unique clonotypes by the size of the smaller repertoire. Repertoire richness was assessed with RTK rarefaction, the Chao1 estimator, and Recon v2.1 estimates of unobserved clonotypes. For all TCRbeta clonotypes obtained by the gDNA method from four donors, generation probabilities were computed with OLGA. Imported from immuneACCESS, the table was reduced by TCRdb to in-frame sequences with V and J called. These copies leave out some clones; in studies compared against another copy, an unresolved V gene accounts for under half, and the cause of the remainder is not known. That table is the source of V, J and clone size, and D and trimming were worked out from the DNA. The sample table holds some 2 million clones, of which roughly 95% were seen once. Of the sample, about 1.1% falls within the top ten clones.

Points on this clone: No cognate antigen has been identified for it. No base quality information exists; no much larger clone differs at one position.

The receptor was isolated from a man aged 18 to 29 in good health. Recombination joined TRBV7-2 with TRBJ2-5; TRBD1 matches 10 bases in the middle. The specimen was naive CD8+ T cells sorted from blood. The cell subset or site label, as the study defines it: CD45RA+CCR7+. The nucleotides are TGTGCCAGCAGCCTTTATGGGGACAGGGGAGCAGAGACCCAGTACTTC. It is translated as CASSLYGDRGAETQYF.